The 29 T cell receptor beta chains reported below all come from one sample, sequenced in a study of memory CD4+ T cells and cytomegalovirus serostatus. TCRdb keeps only in-frame clones here, not all; method: immunoSEQ multiplex PCR. Of about 41,000 clones in the sample, over 65% are singletons; the top ten hold 5% to 7.5%. Single viable CD3+CD4+CD8-CD45RO+ cells were sorted as the memory CD4+ T cells. The sample comprised memory CD4+ T cells from blood. These receptors originate from an adult in good health and CMV-seronegative.

The chain combines TRBV6-6 with TRBJ2-7, with TRBD1 as a possible D gene (6 bases). Germline V lookup: CDR1 MNHNY, CDR2 SVGAGI (reference sequence). Trimming stripped 6 bases from V and 6 bases from J, with 15 bases between. This CDR3 is 13 amino acids long. CDR3 sequence reads: CASSRNRDTEQYF. The CDR3 nucleotides read TGTGCCAGCAGCCGCAACCGGGACACCGAGCAGTACTTC.

The table lists this clone with a few counts. The chain couples TRBV27 to TRBJ2-2; D tentatively reads TRBD1 or TRBD2 (7 bases each). The CDR3 totals 16 residues. Trimming took off 7 bases at V and 2 bases at J, with 17 bases between the two ends. CDR1 and CDR2 (germline): MNHEY, SMNVEV (reference sequence). The CDR3 nucleotides read TGTGCCAGCACCAGGGGGGGACTATTAAACACCGGGGAGCTGTTTTTT. Residues: CASTRGGLLNTGELFF.

The chain carries TRBV4-1 and TRBJ2-1; 7 bases are shared with TRBD2. The CDR3 has 15 amino acids. J lost 7 bases, V lost 3 bases, and 9 bases had no gene match. Germline V gives CDR1 MGHRA, CDR2 YSYEKL. The CDR3 loop reads CASSHGDRDYNEQFF. The CDR3 DNA reads as TGCGCCAGCAGCCATGGGGACCGGGACTATAATGAGCAGTTCTTC.

The rearrangement links TRBV7-9 to TRBJ1-2; D unclear. The germline V gene has CDR1 SEHNR and CDR2 FQNEAQ (reference sequence). V dropped 0 bases and J dropped 2 bases, with 10 bases sitting between them. CDR3 size: 15 residues. As DNA, the CDR3 is TGTGCCAGCAGCTTAGCCACTCAGCCGAACTATGGCTACACCTTC. The encoded protein is CASSLATQPNYGYTF.

This chain joins TRBV6-6 and TRBJ2-1; no clear D gene. CDR1 MNHNY and CDR2 SVGAGI come from the germline V gene (reference sequence). The CDR3 contains 15 residues. Trimming left V 3 bases short and J 2 bases short, with 11 bases between. CDR3 DNA sequence: TGTGCCAGCAGTTATCCCGCAAGGACCTACAATGAGCAGTTCTTC. It is translated as CASSYPARTYNEQFF.

This sequence joins TRBV28 and TRBJ2-3; 7 bases align to TRBD1. V shed 6 bases, J shed 5 bases, and the junction held 8 bases outside the gene matches. This CDR3 contains 14 residues. Germline CDR1 reads MDHEN; CDR2 reads SYDVKM. The CDR3 loop reads CASSPGGGVDTQYF. CDR3 DNA sequence: TGTGCCAGCAGCCCAGGGGGTGGGGTAGATACGCAGTATTTT.

This clone has more than one count but fewer than ten. This sequence joins TRBV19 and TRBJ2-1, with 11 positions matching TRBD1. V lost 4 bases to trimming and J lost 5 bases; unmatched junction nucleotides: 10. Germline values: CDR1 LNHDA, CDR2 SQIVND (reference sequence). CDR3 length: 17 residues. This CDR3 is CASSTRSPGQGDNEQFF. The CDR3 DNA follows: TGTGCCAGTAGTACCCGGTCTCCGGGACAGGGGGACAATGAGCAGTTCTTC.

The sample holds a few counts of this clone. The V and J genes are TRBV28 and TRBJ1-1; D remains ambiguous. Germline V gene sequence: CDR1 MDHEN, CDR2 SYDVKM. With 7 bases removed from V and 1 base from J, the gap between germline ends came to 10 bases. The CDR3 length is 13 residues. For the CDR3, the DNA is TGTGCCAGCACTAAAGCGGGGAACACTGAAGCTTTCTTT. Its protein product is CASTKAGNTEAFF.

Remarks on this clone: The sample has other DNA sequences that encode this CDR3 too. This rearrangement joins TRBV27 to TRBJ2-5, with 12 positions matching TRBD1. The V gene's germline CDR1 is MNHEY and CDR2 SMNVEV (reference sequence). The CDR3 runs to 15 residues. With V trimmed by 6 bases and J by 4 bases, 6 bases remained unmatched. The CDR3 protein is CASSSGTGGVETQYF. CDR3 DNA: TGTGCCAGCAGCTCCGGGACAGGGGGCGTAGAGACCCAGTACTTC.

The chain recombines TRBV9 with TRBJ2-5; D possibly corresponds to TRBD2 (6 bases). CDR3 length: 15 amino acids. The V end lost 0 bases, the J end lost 5 bases, and 14 bases lay between the germline ends. CDR1 is SGDLS, CDR2 YYNGEE, per germline. The CDR3 DNA is TGTGCCAGCAGCGTAGTCGGAGGGCCTAGGGAGACCCAGTACTTC. Translation gives CASSVVGGPRETQYF.

CDR3 nucleotide sequence: TGTGCCTGGAGTGTACCTTCCGAGAGCTCCTACAATGAGCAGTTCTTC. Translating it yields CAWSVPSESSYNEQFF. The chain carries TRBV30 and TRBJ2-1; D ambiguous. The V end lost 0 bases, the J end lost 0 bases, and 12 bases lay between the germline ends. Germline CDR1 is GTSNPN and CDR2 is SVGIG (reference sequence). The CDR3 consists of 16 residues.

The V and J genes are TRBV28 and TRBJ1-2, with D possibly matching TRBD1 (5 bases). The CDR3 length is 18 residues. Trimming left V 5 bases short and J 8 bases short, with 30 bases between. CDR1 MDHEN and CDR2 SYDVKM come from the germline V gene. The CDR3 sequence: CASSVRGHIEVVAGGYTF. In nucleotides, the CDR3 is TGTGCCAGCAGTGTCCGGGGCCACATCGAGGTTGTGGCGGGAGGCTACACCTTC.

V usage is TRBV18 and J usage is TRBJ2-2; D is undetermined. This CDR3 contains 12 residues. V shed 6 bases and J shed 3 bases, with 5 bases lying between them. The germline CDR1 and CDR2 sequences are KGHSH and LQKENI. The CDR3 region is CASSPYTGELFF. The CDR3 DNA is TGTGCCAGCTCCCCTTACACCGGGGAGCTGTTTTTT. Complete variable domain (other parts from reference TRBV18 and TRBJ2-2): NAGVMQNPRHLVRRRGQEARLRCSPMKGHSHVYWYRQLPEEGLKFMVYLQKENIIDESGMPKERFSAEFPKEGPSILRIQQVVRGDSAAYFCASSPYTGELFFGEGSRLTVL.

The rearrangement joins TRBV5-5 to TRBJ1-5; the D gene is possibly TRBD1 (5 bases). This CDR3 region has 13 residues. CDR1 is SGHKS and CDR2 is YYEKEE in the germline V gene (reference sequence). Trimming shortened V by 2 bases and J by 9 bases, and 12 bases separated the two germline ends. CDR3 nucleotides: TGTGCCAGCAGCTTTGACAGTGCGGGGCCCCAGCATTTT. Translation: CASSFDSAGPQHF. Together with reference TRBV5-5 and TRBJ1-5, the CDR3 gives the full variable domain: DAGVTQSPTHLIKTRGQQVTLRCSPISGHKSVSWYQQVLGQGPQFIFQYYEKEERGRGNFPDRFSARQFPNYSSELNVNALLLGDSALYLCASSFDSAGPQHFGDGTRLSIL.

This sequence joins TRBV5-4 and TRBJ1-1; TRBD1 matches at 7 bases. The CDR3 is 14 residues long. CDR1 and CDR2 from the germline V gene are SGHNT and YYREEE (reference sequence). The ends lost 0 bases at V and 3 bases at J; junction bases unmatched: 2. This CDR3 reads CASSLAGGDTEAFF. CDR3 sequence (DNA): TGTGCCAGCAGCTTGGCAGGGGGGGACACTGAAGCTTTCTTT. Based on the CDR3 plus reference TRBV5-4 and TRBJ1-1, the full variable domain is ETGVTQSPTHLIKTRGQQVTLRCSSQSGHNTVSWYQQALGQGPQFIFQYYREEENGRGNFPPRFSGLQFPNYSSELNVNALELDDSALYLCASSLAGGDTEAFFGQGTRLTVV.

Here the CDR3 reads CASSLVGGSYEQYF. CDR3 coding DNA: TGCGCCAGCAGCTTGGTAGGGGGCTCCTACGAGCAGTACTTC. The rearrangement uses TRBV5-1 and TRBJ2-7; the D gene is possibly TRBD1 (6 bases). The CDR3 has 14 amino acids. CDR1 SGHRS and CDR2 YFSETQ come from the germline V gene. Trimming stripped 0 bases from V and 0 bases from J, with 7 bases between.

V and J are TRBV5-1 and TRBJ1-3; weak D call: TRBD1 (6 bases). Between the trimmed V and J ends, which lost 7 bases and 1 base, there was a span of 15 bases. Germline loops: CDR1 SGHRS, CDR2 YFSETQ. The CDR3 runs to 15 residues. CDR3 in DNA: TGCGCCAGCCAACCATTCACAGGGTCTGGAAACACCATATATTTT. This sequence encodes CASQPFTGSGNTIYF.

This chain links TRBV7-9 with TRBJ2-2; 9 bases are a match to TRBD1. CDR1 SEHNR and CDR2 FQNEAQ come from the germline V gene (reference sequence). The CDR3 totals 16 residues. V shed 5 bases, J shed 5 bases, and the junction held 9 bases outside the gene matches. The CDR3: CASSPQGAVGTGELFF. As DNA, the CDR3 is TGTGCCAGCAGCCCACAGGGGGCCGTAGGGACCGGGGAGCTGTTTTTT.

This clone appeared once. The chain couples TRBV15 to TRBJ1-4; D perhaps matches TRBD1 (6 bases). V was shortened by 0 bases and J by 3 bases, with 14 bases between the two germline ends. The germline CDR1 and CDR2 sequences are LNHNV and YYDKDF (reference sequence). The CDR3 spans 17 residues. CDR3 residues: CATSRDLRAGANEKLFF. Here the CDR3 DNA reads TGTGCCACCAGCAGAGATCTTAGGGCAGGGGCTAATGAAAAACTGTTTTTT.

This chain connects TRBV7-8 to TRBJ2-3; no reliable D call. Germline V gene lookup returns CDR1 SGHVS and CDR2 FQNEAQ. V was shortened by 6 bases and J by 1 base, with 14 bases between the two germline ends. This CDR3 spans 15 amino acids. DNA for the CDR3: TGTGCCAGCAGTCCCAGTAGTGGGGGCACAGATACGCAGTATTTT. Translating gives CASSPSSGGTDTQYF.

This sequence joins TRBV28 and TRBJ2-7; 9 bases are shared with TRBD2. Germline loops: CDR1 MDHEN, CDR2 SYDVKM. The V segment lost 3 bases and the J segment 0 bases; nucleotides outside the gene matches: 3. The CDR3 is 15 residues long. The CDR3 DNA follows: TGTGCCAGCAGTTTCGGTAGCGGGAGCTCCTACGAGCAGTACTTC. It specifies CASSFGSGSSYEQYF.

The chain joins TRBV7-2 to TRBJ2-7; D is perhaps TRBD1 or TRBD2 (5 bases each). This CDR3 has 14 amino acids. Germline V gene data show CDR1 as SGHTA and CDR2 as FQGNSA. Trimming left V 3 bases short and J 2 bases short, with 11 bases between. CDR3 region: CASSFGARTYEQYF. The CDR3 DNA follows: TGTGCCAGCAGCTTCGGGGCACGTACCTACGAGCAGTACTTC.

The V call is TRBV5-4, the J call TRBJ2-3; 9 bases are a match to TRBD1. V was pared by 5 bases and J by 2 bases, with 6 bases of the junction left unmatched. In germline, CDR1 is SGHNT, CDR2 YYREEE (reference sequence). This CDR3 is 15 amino acids long. The CDR3 here is CASRKGDRVTDTQYF. CDR3 in DNA: TGTGCCAGCAGAAAAGGGGACAGGGTCACAGATACGCAGTATTTT.

The chain is built from TRBV7-8 and TRBJ2-1, with D tentatively TRBD1 (5 bases). The CDR3 consists of 18 residues. The germline CDR1 and CDR2 sequences are SGHVS and FQNEAQ. The germline V and J ends were trimmed by 4 bases and 8 bases, with 27 bases remaining between them. The CDR3 bases are TGTGCCAGCAGCTCCCCCCGAATCGCAGGGCGAAGAGTGGATGAGCAGTTCTTC. Its protein product is CASSSPRIAGRRVDEQFF.

This clone appeared once. CDR3 in DNA: TGTGCCAGTAGTATCGGCAGCTCCTACGAGCAGTACTTC. Protein product: CASSIGSSYEQYF. This rearrangement joins TRBV19 to TRBJ2-7; D call uncertain. CDR1 is LNHDA, CDR2 SQIVND, per germline (reference sequence). The ends were cut back, 3 bases at V and 0 bases at J, with 6 bases in the middle. This CDR3 comprises 13 residues.

The chain combines TRBV28 with TRBJ2-1, with D possibly being TRBD2 (5 bases). The CDR3 consists of 16 residues. Trimming removed 4 bases from V and 1 base from J, with 14 bases in between. Germline CDR1 and CDR2: MDHEN and SYDVKM. CDR3 nucleotides: TGTGCCAGCAGTTCGGACTGGAGAGTATCCTACAATGAGCAGTTCTTC. Encoded protein: CASSSDWRVSYNEQFF.

The CDR3: CAWSVGTGRYF. The CDR3 DNA reads as TGTGCCTGGAGTGTAGGGACGGGGCGGTACTTC. The chain is built from TRBV30 and TRBJ2-7; D may correspond to TRBD1 or TRBD2 (5 bases each). In germline, CDR1 is GTSNPN, CDR2 SVGIG (reference sequence). The CDR3 totals 11 residues. V was cut by 0 bases and J by 12 bases, with 12 bases left in between.

J is TRBJ2-3 and V is TRBV25-1; D remains unclear. Germline CDR1 is MGHDK and CDR2 is SYGVNS. CDR3 length: 14 amino acids. V gave up 3 bases and J gave up 0 bases, with 7 bases separating them. The CDR3 loop reads CASSDPTSTDTQYF. The CDR3 bases are TGTGCCAGCAGTGACCCCACTAGCACAGATACGCAGTATTTT.

This clone was recorded once. The CDR3: CASSLYGAGLEQYF. The CDR3 nucleotides are TGTGCCAGCAGCTTATACGGGGCAGGGCTCGAGCAGTACTTC. The V gene is TRBV7-2, the J gene TRBJ2-7; the D gene could be TRBD1 or TRBD2 (5 bases each). Trimming shortened V by 2 bases and J by 6 bases, and 14 bases separated the two germline ends. Germline CDR1 reads SGHTA; CDR2 reads FQGNSA. This CDR3 is built from 14 residues.